A selection of T cell receptor beta chains follows, all from one sample in a study of somatic mutations in cytotoxic T cells in rheumatoid arthritis. Sequenced by immunoSEQ multiplex PCR; TCRdb stores in-frame clones only, minus some. The profile shows about 26,000 clones, over 80% of them singletons. Sequencing used CD8+ T cells sorted from blood. Every receptor here comes from a man between 50 and 59 years old in good health. CDR3s include the opening cysteine and the closing phenylalanine or tryptophan. D genes are given only for firm matches. The listing skips clone size in some rows; elsewhere it reads once, few, many or a size class.

j_call | d_call | v_call | clone_size | cdr3_nt | cdr3_aa
TRBJ2-1 | TRBD2 | TRBV11-2 | . | TGTGCCAGCAGTTTTCTAAGAACTAGCGTGTACAATGAGCAGTTCTTC | CASSFLRTSVYNEQFF
TRBJ2-1 | TRBD1 | TRBV25-1 | . | TGTGCCAGCAGTCCACAGGACAGGGCGCCGTTTGATGAGCAGTTCTTC | CASSPQDRAPFDEQFF
TRBJ1-3 | . | TRBV19 | . | TGTGCCAGTAGTTGGGGGATTTCTCCTGGAAACACCATATATTTT | CASSWGISPGNTIYF
TRBJ2-4 | . | TRBV2 | . | TGTGCCAGTTTTGGGGGGAGATTCACTCAGTACTTC | CASFGGRFTQYF
TRBJ2-1 | TRBD2 | TRBV2 | . | TGTGCCAGCATGGGGACTAGCGGTGTAGAGCAGTTCTTC | CASMGTSGVEQFF
TRBJ2-7 | . | TRBV7-9 | . | TGCGCCAGCAGCCCCGGGGGTGGGAGTTCCTACGAGCAGTACTTC | CASSPGGGSSYEQYF
TRBJ1-5 | . | TRBV27 | . | TGTGCCAGCAGTTTTGGGGGTATTTGGCCCCAGCATTTT | CASSFGGIWPQHF
TRBJ2-2 | TRBD2 | TRBV7-9 | . | TGTGCCAGCAGCTTAACCCTAGCGGCCGGGGAGCTGTTTTTT | CASSLTLAAGELFF
TRBJ2-7 | . | TRBV9 | . | TGTGCCAGCAGCGTAGGAGACAGTCCTGCCTACGAGCAGTACTTC | CASSVGDSPAYEQYF
TRBJ2-3 | TRBD2 | TRBV4-2 | . | TGTGCCAGCAGCCAACATAGCGGGAGCACAGATACGCAGTATTTT | CASSQHSGSTDTQYF
TRBJ1-5 | . | TRBV7-8 | . | TGTGCCAGCAGCTTAGGAGGGGTCAATCAGCCCCAGCATTTT | CASSLGGVNQPQHF
TRBJ1-4 | . | TRBV28 | . | TGTGCCAGCTCACCAGGTTCCGGGAGTGAAAAACTGTTTTTT | CASSPGSGSEKLFF
TRBJ2-6 | . | TRBV29-1 | . | TGCAGCGTTGCGAAGCTAGGGGCTTATGGGGCCAACGTCCTGACTTTC | CSVAKLGAYGANVLTF
TRBJ2-5 | . | TRBV9 | . | TGTGCCAGCAGCAAGGGGGAGACCCAGTACTTC | CASSKGETQYF
TRBJ1-3 | . | TRBV7-9 | . | TGTGCCAGCAGCCTGGCAGCCAGGTTAAGCTCTGGAAACACCATATATTTT | CASSLAARLSSGNTIYF
TRBJ1-3 | TRBD1 | TRBV7-9 | . | TGTGCCACCGCGGGACAGGGTTTTAATGGAAACACCATATATTTT | CATAGQGFNGNTIYF
TRBJ1-1 | . | TRBV25-1 | . | TGTGCCAGCACCACCAGGGGTAACACTGAAGCTTTCTTT | CASTTRGNTEAFF
TRBJ2-7 | . | TRBV27 | . | TGTGCCAGCAGGCCTCGGGGGCTTTCGACCTACGAGCAGTACTTC | CASRPRGLSTYEQYF
TRBJ2-3 | . | TRBV25-1 | . | TGTGCCAGCAGTGGGCTACGCTGGACAGATAAGAGAGATACGCAGTATTTT | CASSGLRWTDKRDTQYF
TRBJ1-2 | . | TRBV15 | . | TGTGCCACCGGGTCGGGGAAGTATGGCTACACCTTC | CATGSGKYGYTF
TRBJ2-7 | . | TRBV29-1 | . | TGCAGCGTTCTCAGGGACTACGAGCAGTACTTC | CSVLRDYEQYF
TRBJ1-2 | . | TRBV6-5 | . | TGTGCCAGCAGTTACTCGGAGAGCACTTATGGCTACACCTTC | CASSYSESTYGYTF
TRBJ2-7 | TRBD2 | TRBV10-2 | . | TGCGCCAGCATCGGAGGGTCCCCTAGCGGGAGGGATTTACGGGAGCAGTACTTC | CASIGGSPSGRDLREQYF
TRBJ2-7 | . | TRBV6-6 | . | TGTGCCAGCAGTTACTTCGGCCAGACCTACGAGCAGTACTTC | CASSYFGQTYEQYF
TRBJ2-1 | TRBD2 | TRBV4-1 | once | TGCGCCAGCAGCCGGACTAGCGGGAGATCAGAGCGGCAGTTCTTC | CASSRTSGRSERQFF
TRBJ2-7 | . | TRBV28 | medium-sized | TGTGCCAGCAGTTTTTCGGGTGATTGGTACGAGCAGTACTTC | CASSFSGDWYEQYF
TRBJ1-2 | . | TRBV5-6 | . | TGTGCCAGCAGCTTAGGAGCTACGCGGCCCTACACCTTC | CASSLGATRPYTF
TRBJ2-7 | . | TRBV5-5 | . | TGTGCCAGCAGCTTTCTAGACCACCCCTCCTACGAGCAGTACTTC | CASSFLDHPSYEQYF
TRBJ1-2 | . | TRBV27 | . | TGTGCCAGCAGTTTTGGGGGAACTTCAAGATATGGCTACACCTTC | CASSFGGTSRYGYTF
TRBJ1-2 | TRBD1 | TRBV4-2 | medium-sized | TGTGCCAGCAGCCAGGAGACAGGGGGCAGCTATGGCTACACCTTC | CASSQETGGSYGYTF
TRBJ2-7 | . | TRBV4-1 | . | TGCGCCAGCAGCCAAGAGCCAGGTCTCCACGAGCAGTACTTC | CASSQEPGLHEQYF
TRBJ1-5 | . | TRBV2 | . | TGTGCCAGCAGCCAGGCGACGAGAGGTCAGCCCCAGCATTTT | CASSQATRGQPQHF
TRBJ2-3 | TRBD2 | TRBV5-8 | . | TGTGCCAGCAGCCTGGGGACTAGCGGGATAACAGATACGCAGTATTTT | CASSLGTSGITDTQYF
TRBJ2-7 | . | TRBV7-6 | . | TGTGCCAGCAGCTTGGGCGTATACTACGAGCAGTACTTC | CASSLGVYYEQYF
TRBJ1-1 | . | TRBV6-1 | . | TGTGCCAGCAGTGAAGCGCTGTGGTCCTATGAAGCTTTCTTT | CASSEALWSYEAFF
TRBJ1-1 | . | TRBV6-4 | few | TGTGCCAGCAGTGCCTCATCAAACACTGAAGCTTTCTTT | CASSASSNTEAFF
TRBJ2-2 | TRBD2 | TRBV6-1 | . | TGTGCCAGCAGTGAAGGTCTAGCGGGAAACACCGGGGAGCTGTTTTTT | CASSEGLAGNTGELFF
TRBJ2-7 | . | TRBV7-9 | . | TGTGCCAGCAGCCGCAACGGGATCTACGAGCAGTACTTC | CASSRNGIYEQYF
TRBJ2-7 | . | TRBV5-6 | . | TGTGCCAGCAGCCAGGACCGGTACGAGCAGTACTTC | CASSQDRYEQYF
TRBJ2-1 | TRBD2 | TRBV13 | once | TGTGCCGCGGGGGAGCCCAACAATGAGCAGTTCTTC | CAAGEPNNEQFF
TRBJ2-7 | TRBD2 | TRBV2 | . | TGTGCCAGCAGTGAGACTAGCGGGGGCTCCTACGAGCAGTACTTC | CASSETSGGSYEQYF
TRBJ2-7 | . | TRBV9 | . | TGTGCCAGCAATGCCGGATCAGGGTCCTACGAGCAGTACTTC | CASNAGSGSYEQYF
TRBJ2-1 | . | TRBV7-9 | . | TGTGCCAGCAGCTACGATACTCGAAGCTCCTACAATGAGCAGTTCTTC | CASSYDTRSSYNEQFF
TRBJ1-1 | . | TRBV30 | . | TGTGCCTGGAGCCCACGGTCCCCAAGGGGGGACGGCACTGAAGCTTTCTTT | CAWSPRSPRGDGTEAFF